This T cell receptor (beta chain) was captured in a study of blood T cells in healthy people across ages. No fewer than 7 million PBMCs went into each sample. The CDR3 contains 13 residues. Looked up from germline, CDR1 is DFQATT and CDR2 is SNEGSKA (reference sequence). The V gene lost 8 bases and the J gene lost 5 bases, with 16 bases spanning the gap. Using a J-beta primer mix together with a sample-barcoded 5' primer, a second PCR was run for roughly 7 to 11 cycles. TCRdb independently ran MiXCR on the 5' RACE reads; one entry per CDR3 protein. The repertoire includes hundreds of thousands of distinct CDR3 sequences, approximately 43% of them detected once, and 20% to 25% sits in the top ten. Study-level points and caveats: Significant beta diversity loss was already apparent by age approximately 36, declining roughly linearly. The lack of PBMC sorting stopped any conclusive naive versus antigen-experienced comparison.

For this clonotype: The target antigen is unknown.

Sequenced input: blood. This receptor was obtained from a woman in her sixties in good health. This chain links TRBV20-1 with TRBJ2-4, with D possibly matching TRBD2 (5 bases). In nucleotides, the CDR3 is TGCAGTTCTAAGAGGGTCGGGGAAAACATTCAGTACTTC. Its translation: CSSKRVGENIQYF.